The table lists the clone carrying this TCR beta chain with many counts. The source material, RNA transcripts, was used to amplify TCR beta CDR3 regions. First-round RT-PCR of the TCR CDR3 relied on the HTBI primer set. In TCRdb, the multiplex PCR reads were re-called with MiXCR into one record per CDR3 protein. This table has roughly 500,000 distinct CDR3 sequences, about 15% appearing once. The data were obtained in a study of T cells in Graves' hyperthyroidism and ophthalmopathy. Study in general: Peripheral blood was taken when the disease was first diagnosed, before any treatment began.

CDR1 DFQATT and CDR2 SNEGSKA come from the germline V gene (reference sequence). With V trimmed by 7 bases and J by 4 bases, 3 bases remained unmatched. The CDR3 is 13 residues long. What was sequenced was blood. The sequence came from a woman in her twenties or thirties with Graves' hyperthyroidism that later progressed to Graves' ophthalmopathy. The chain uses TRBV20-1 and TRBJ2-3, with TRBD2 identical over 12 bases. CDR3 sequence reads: CSGLAGVSDTQYF. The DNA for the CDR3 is TGCAGTGGACTAGCGGGAGTGTCAGATACGCAGTATTTT.